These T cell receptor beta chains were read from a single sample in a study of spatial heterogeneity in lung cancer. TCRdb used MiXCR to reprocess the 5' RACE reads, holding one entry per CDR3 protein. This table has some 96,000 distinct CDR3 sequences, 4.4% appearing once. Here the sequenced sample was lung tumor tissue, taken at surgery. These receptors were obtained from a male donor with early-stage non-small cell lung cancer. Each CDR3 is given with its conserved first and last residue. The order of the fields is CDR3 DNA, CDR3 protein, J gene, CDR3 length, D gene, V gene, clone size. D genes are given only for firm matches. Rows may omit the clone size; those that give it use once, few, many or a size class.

DNA: TGCAGTGCTAGAGACGCACAGACTACTACTGAAGCTTTCTTT
CDR3: CSARDAQTTTEAFF
J: TRBJ1-1
length: 14
D: -
V: TRBV20-1
size: many

DNA: TGCAGTGCTTGCCGGGACAGCACCTACGAGCAGTACTTC
CDR3: CSACRDSTYEQYF
J: TRBJ2-7
length: 13
D: TRBD1
V: TRBV20-1
size: many

DNA: TGTGCCAGCAGCGGGACAGGGGATACGCAGTATTTT
CDR3: CASSGTGDTQYF
J: TRBJ2-3
length: 12
D: TRBD1
V: TRBV9
size: many

DNA: TGTGCCAGCACCCCCTTTTCCGTGAATGAGCAGTTCTTC
CDR3: CASTPFSVNEQFF
J: TRBJ2-1
length: 13
D: -
V: TRBV12-3/TRBV12-4
size: many

DNA: TGTGCCAGCAGCTTCCGGGAGGGAATCTATGAGCAGTTCTTC
CDR3: CASSFREGIYEQFF
J: TRBJ2-1
length: 14
D: TRBD2
V: TRBV7-8
size: many

DNA: TGCGCCAGCAGCTCCGAGGGACAGTCGGAAGAAAAACTGTTTTTT
CDR3: CASSSEGQSEEKLFF
J: TRBJ1-4
length: 15
D: TRBD1
V: TRBV5-1
size: many

DNA: TGTGCCAGCAGCCACGACAGGGGGCTGATATCCGAGCAGTACTTC
CDR3: CASSHDRGLISEQYF
J: TRBJ2-7
length: 15
D: TRBD1
V: TRBV3-1
size: few

DNA: TGTGCCAGCAGCTTACACGGGAGGCCCTCCTACGAGCAGTACTTC
CDR3: CASSLHGRPSYEQYF
J: TRBJ2-7
length: 15
D: TRBD2
V: TRBV5-6
size: many

DNA: TGTGCCAGCAGTTACTCATGGGAGGGAACCGGGGAGCTGTTTTTT
CDR3: CASSYSWEGTGELFF
J: TRBJ2-2
length: 15
D: TRBD2
V: TRBV6-5
size: -

DNA: TGTGCCAGCAGCTTGGGGCAGGGACGGGAAAAACTGTTTTTT
CDR3: CASSLGQGREKLFF
J: TRBJ1-4
length: 14
D: -
V: TRBV5-4
size: many

DNA: TGTGCCAGCTACCCCCTAGGGGGAAAGACCTACGAGCAGTACTTC
CDR3: CASYPLGGKTYEQYF
J: TRBJ2-7
length: 15
D: -
V: TRBV27
size: -

DNA: TGTGCCACCGGGACAGGGGCCTCACCCCTCCACTTT
CDR3: CATGTGASPLHF
J: TRBJ1-6
length: 12
D: TRBD1
V: TRBV27
size: many

DNA: TGTGCCAGCAGCTTAGGGGTTGACACTGAAGCTTTCTTT
CDR3: CASSLGVDTEAFF
J: TRBJ1-1
length: 13
D: -
V: TRBV7-6
size: many

DNA: TGTGCCAGCACCCCCTTAGCGGGAGTAACCAATGAGCAGTTCTTC
CDR3: CASTPLAGVTNEQFF
J: TRBJ2-1
length: 15
D: TRBD2
V: TRBV12-3/TRBV12-4
size: many

DNA: TGTGCCAGCAGCCCCAGGACTAGCGGATTCACAGATACGCAGTATTTT
CDR3: CASSPRTSGFTDTQYF
J: TRBJ2-3
length: 16
D: TRBD2
V: TRBV6-1
size: many

DNA: TGTGCCAGCAGGGACTTCGTGGGAGTAACTGAAGCTTTCTTT
CDR3: CASRDFVGVTEAFF
J: TRBJ1-1
length: 14
D: -
V: TRBV2
size: many

DNA: TGCGCCAGCAGCTTGGCGGCAGGACCCTACGAGCAGTACTTC
CDR3: CASSLAAGPYEQYF
J: TRBJ2-7
length: 14
D: -
V: TRBV5-1
size: many

DNA: TGTGCCAGCAGCCCCCGTAGGGGAACTGATTCCTACGAGCAGTACTTC
CDR3: CASSPRRGTDSYEQYF
J: TRBJ2-7
length: 16
D: -
V: TRBV6-2/TRBV6-3
size: many

DNA: TGTGCCAGCAGTCGAACAGGGTTTGAAAAACTGTTTTTT
CDR3: CASSRTGFEKLFF
J: TRBJ1-4
length: 13
D: -
V: TRBV6-5
size: many

DNA: TGTGCCAGCAGTCCTTCAGGGGGTGGTACGCAGTATTTT
CDR3: CASSPSGGGTQYF
J: TRBJ2-3
length: 13
D: TRBD1
V: TRBV6-1
size: many

DNA: TGTGCCAGCAGTGAAGCGGCCGAGAACACTGAAGCTTTCTTT
CDR3: CASSEAAENTEAFF
J: TRBJ1-1
length: 14
D: -
V: TRBV6-1
size: many

DNA: TGCAGCGTTGAATTGGGGTTTGGAGAGACCCAGTACTTC
CDR3: CSVELGFGETQYF
J: TRBJ2-5
length: 13
D: -
V: TRBV29-1
size: -

DNA: TGTGCCAGCAGCTATCCGGGCTCTGGGGCCAACGTCCTGACTTTC
CDR3: CASSYPGSGANVLTF
J: TRBJ2-6
length: 15
D: -
V: TRBV28
size: many

DNA: TGTGCCAGCAGTTCTCGTATGGGCACAGATACGCAGTATTTT
CDR3: CASSSRMGTDTQYF
J: TRBJ2-3
length: 14
D: -
V: TRBV7-9
size: many

DNA: TGTGCCAGCAGCTTTATAGCGGGACGGGAGACCCAGTACTTC
CDR3: CASSFIAGRETQYF
J: TRBJ2-5
length: 14
D: TRBD2
V: TRBV7-2
size: many

DNA: TGTGCCAGCAGCATAACGGGAGCGAAGGGCAATGAGCAGTTCTTC
CDR3: CASSITGAKGNEQFF
J: TRBJ2-1
length: 15
D: -
V: TRBV7-9
size: many

DNA: TGCAGTGTCAGTCCCGGGGGCAATCAGCCCCAGCATTTT
CDR3: CSVSPGGNQPQHF
J: TRBJ1-5
length: 13
D: -
V: TRBV20-1
size: many

DNA: TGTGCCAGCAGCCATCCCGGGCCCCGCCAGCCCCAGCATTTT
CDR3: CASSHPGPRQPQHF
J: TRBJ1-5
length: 14
D: -
V: TRBV12-3/TRBV12-4
size: -

DNA: TGTGCCAGTGGAGCGGGACTTAGCCTCGAGCAGTACTTC
CDR3: CASGAGLSLEQYF
J: TRBJ2-7
length: 13
D: TRBD2
V: TRBV19
size: many

DNA: TGCAGTGCTAGAGATGGGGCGCAGGGGGCTGACGAGCAGTACTTC
CDR3: CSARDGAQGADEQYF
J: TRBJ2-7
length: 15
D: TRBD1
V: TRBV20-1
size: few

DNA: TGCAGTACCCGCACGGGCGGGGAGACCTACGAGCAGTACTTC
CDR3: CSTRTGGETYEQYF
J: TRBJ2-7
length: 14
D: -
V: TRBV20-1
size: many

DNA: TGTGCCAGCAGCGGGACTAGCGGGAGGAAGCCTAACACCGGGGAGCTGTTTTTT
CDR3: CASSGTSGRKPNTGELFF
J: TRBJ2-2
length: 18
D: TRBD2
V: TRBV6-1
size: -